This T cell receptor beta chain was documented in a study of cytomegalovirus exposure and HLA in healthy donors. While the first cohort had fewer than 850 subjects, the donors belonged to the separate validation cohort of 120 subjects. The method was immunoSEQ multiplex PCR; TCRdb's version includes in-frame clones alone and lacks a portion of them. The table has over 100,000 clones, approximately 89% seen once. As for this clone: Its antigen is currently unknown.

The study, taken as a whole, reports: Reports described diagnosis of cytomegalovirus status by the classifier as highly specific and sensitive. The authors confirmed in vitro that a few CMV-associated chains were specific for CMV antigens. The TCR clusters that emerged in the first cohort tended, a later analysis found, to co-occur in the 110 or so validation repertoires.

Sequenced sample: PBMCs. The TCR originated in a woman aged 18-29 years in good health and CMV-seronegative.

CDR3 nucleotides: TGTGCCAGCAGCGCTGCCCCCGAGGGACTAGCGGATACCACCGGGGAGCTGTTTTTT. Translating gives CASSAAPEGLADTTGELFF. The V and J genes are TRBV9 and TRBJ2-2; the match to TRBD2 covers 11 bases. The J segment lost 4 bases and the V segment lost 3 bases, leaving 14 bases of the junction unmatched. CDR3 length: 19 residues. In germline, CDR1 is SGDLS, CDR2 YYNGEE. Together with reference TRBV9 and TRBJ2-2, the CDR3 gives the full variable domain: DSGVTQTPKHLITATGQRVTLRCSPRSGDLSVYWYQQSLDQGLQFLIQYYNGEERAKGNILERFSAQQFPDLHSELNLSSLELGDSALYFCASSAAPEGLADTTGELFFGEGSRLTVL.